The 21 T cell receptor beta chains below all came from one sample that was sequenced in a study of CXCR3-negative and CXCR3-positive naive CD8 T cells. Broader study findings: Against CXCR3-negative naive cells, CXCR3-positive naive cells showed more hydrophobic TRB CDR3s.

The antigens these receptors bind are not known. All TRB cDNA libraries came from 5' RACE performed with UMI labels. TCRdb re-called the 5' RACE reads; every CDR3 protein appears as one record, without DNA. The sample holds approximately 98,000 distinct CDR3 sequences. The sample comprised naive CXCR3+ CD8+ T cells from blood. Subset: CD45RO-CCR7+CD27+CD95- naive CD8+ T cells expressing CXCR3 (TNR3+). The receptors were sampled from a human donor in good health. Some clones in this sample may be carry-over from other donors' samples.

The chain has TRBV4-3 and TRBJ2-1; TCRdb proposes TRBD1, but this gene call is untestable without DNA. Germline loops: CDR1 LGHNA, CDR2 YSLEER. CDR3 length equals 14 residues. The CDR3 loop is CASSQDLGVDEQFF.

CDR3 amino acids: CASSWRLAKNIQYF. The chain couples TRBV12-3 or TRBV12-4 to TRBJ2-4. The CDR3 loop spans 14 amino acids.

V is TRBV29-1 and J is TRBJ2-3; TCRdb picks TRBD1, but there is no DNA to check that call. Germline V gene data show CDR1 as SQVTM and CDR2 as ANQGSEA. This CDR3 is built from 15 residues. The CDR3 protein is CSVERPDRGPDTQYF.

The chain employs TRBV12-3 or TRBV12-4 and TRBJ1-1; TCRdb picks TRBD1, but there is no DNA to check that call. This CDR3 has 14 residues. The CDR3: CASSFQGGQSEAFF.

The chain joins TRBV12-3 or TRBV12-4 to TRBJ1-1. CDR3 length: 15 residues. CDR3 region: CASRETGWEGTEAFF.

J is TRBJ2-1 and V is TRBV29-1; TCRdb indicates TRBD2, and absent DNA this call remains unverified. Per the germline V gene, CDR1 is SQVTM and CDR2 is ANQGSEA. The length of the CDR3 is 16 residues. The CDR3 reads CSDGGLAGFSDNEQFF.

The V call is TRBV4-2, the J call TRBJ1-1. The CDR3 spans 15 residues. Germline values: CDR1 LGHNA, CDR2 YNFKEQ. CDR3 residues: CASSPGGGTYTEAFF.

The chain has TRBV7-2 and TRBJ2-3. Germline assignment: CDR1 SGHTA and CDR2 FQGNSA. The CDR3 is 11 amino acids. This CDR3 is CASSLIHTQYF.

The J gene is TRBJ1-5, the V gene TRBV7-9; as DNA is missing, the TRBD1 call by TCRdb cannot be tested. The CDR3 runs to 15 residues. Germline V lookup: CDR1 SEHNR, CDR2 FQNEAQ (reference sequence). CDR3 residues: CASSLGPFGNQPQHF. The full variable domain, in which reference TRBV7-9 and TRBJ1-5 provide the parts outside the CDR3, is DTGVSQNPRHKITKRGQNVTFRCDPISEHNRLYWYRQTLGQGPEFLTYFQNEAQLEKSRLLSDRFSAERPKGSFSTLEIQRTEQGDSAMYLCASSLGPFGNQPQHFGDGTRLSIL.

The chain combines TRBV5-5 with TRBJ2-1; TCRdb's assignment of TRBD2 cannot be checked, as there is no DNA. Germline CDR1 reads SGHKS; CDR2 reads YYEKEE (reference sequence). CDR3 length: 16 residues. This chain's CDR3 is CASSYSAGGAKNEQFF.

The gene calls are TRBV28 and TRBJ2-2; as DNA is missing, the TRBD1 call by TCRdb cannot be tested. CDR1 and CDR2 (germline): MDHEN, SYDVKM. This CDR3 contains 15 residues. CDR3 residues: CASSPTGVGTGELFF. Looking up the rest from reference TRBV28 and TRBJ2-2 gives the full variable domain: DVKVTQSSRYLVKRTGEKVFLECVQDMDHENMFWYRQDPGLGLRLIYFSYDVKMKEKGDIPEGYSVSREKKERFSLILESASTNQTSMYLCASSPTGVGTGELFFGEGSRLTVL.

The CDR3 here is CASSFRGRYSDEQYF. This sequence joins TRBV7-9 and TRBJ2-7; as DNA is missing, the TRBD1 call by TCRdb cannot be tested. The germline gives CDR1 SEHNR, CDR2 FQNEAQ (reference sequence). This CDR3 comprises 15 residues.

The gene calls are TRBV4-1 and TRBJ2-5; the TCRdb D gene call, TRBD2, has no DNA to confirm it. Germline V gene lookup returns CDR1 MGHRA and CDR2 YSYEKL. CDR3 length: 20 amino acids. The CDR3 loop reads CASSQDHLAGGSTYQETQYF.

The V gene is TRBV9, the J gene TRBJ2-7. The CDR3 totals 12 residues. The germline gives CDR1 SGDLS, CDR2 YYNGEE. The CDR3 spells CASSGVEDEQYF.

This chain links TRBV7-6 with TRBJ2-2. The CDR3 consists of 16 residues. Germline V gene sequence: CDR1 SGHVS, CDR2 FNYEAQ. The CDR3 loop is CASSFRAGDNTGELFF.

This chain uses TRBV7-2 with TRBJ1-1; the TRBD1 assignment by TCRdb is unverifiable without DNA. This CDR3 spans 14 amino acids. The germline V gene encodes CDR1 SGHTA and CDR2 FQGNSA. CDR3 protein: CASSLMGGGTEAFF.

The chain has TRBV14 and TRBJ2-1. Germline V gives CDR1 SGHDN, CDR2 FVKESK. The length of the CDR3 is 13 residues. CDR3 amino acids: CASSQDQHNEQFF.

This chain joins TRBV13 and TRBJ1-1. Per the germline V gene, CDR1 is PRHDT and CDR2 is FYEKMQ (reference sequence). CDR3 length: 13 amino acids. CDR3: CASSLGGSTEAFF. Variable domain in full (rest from reference TRBV13 and TRBJ1-1): AAGVIQSPRHLIKEKRETATLKCYPIPRHDTVYWYQQGPGQDPQFLISFYEKMQSDKGSIPDRFSAQQFSDYHSELNMSSLELGDSALYFCASSLGGSTEAFFGQGTRLTVV.

The chain links TRBV7-6 to TRBJ2-7; absent DNA, TCRdb's TRBD1 call cannot be checked. The V gene's germline CDR1 is SGHVS and CDR2 FNYEAQ. This CDR3 spans 18 amino acids. Here the CDR3 reads CASSLDRGPGPSGYEQYF.

The chain carries TRBV6-2 or TRBV6-3 and TRBJ2-1. Per the germline V gene, CDR1 is MNHEY and CDR2 is SVGEGT. The CDR3 runs 14 residues. This CDR3 is CASSYSRWDHEQFF.

V and J are TRBV6-2 or TRBV6-3 and TRBJ2-5; there is no DNA to check the TCRdb D call of TRBD1. Germline CDR1 MNHEY, CDR2 SVGEGT. This CDR3 has 14 residues. The CDR3: CASRAGTHWETQYF.